This T cell receptor (beta chain) was sequenced for a study of shared clonotypes between healthy human individuals. Germline assignment: CDR1 SGHRS and CDR2 YFSETQ. CDR3 length equals 15 residues. V shed 5 bases and J shed 0 bases, with 15 bases lying between them. Clones were sequenced by immunoSEQ multiplex PCR, and TCRdb holds only the in-frame ones, with some missing. The sample includes some 1.5 million clones, 98% of them seen just once. Comments on this clone: Its antigen is unknown.

General study results and limits: The represented genetic and exposure-history diversity was limited by the small number of donors.

This TCR was recovered from a man younger than 45 in good health. The sample was naive CD4+ T cells sorted from blood. Subset here: CD45RA+ positively selected. The chain recombines TRBV5-1 with TRBJ2-7; D is unclear. CDR3 coding DNA: TGCGCCAGCAGTCATCTTGGCTCAAGCTCCTACGAGCAGTACTTC. It codes for CASSHLGSSSYEQYF.